The present TCR beta chain was sequenced within a study of T cell responses to AZD1222 COVID-19 vaccine. The study, taken as a whole, reports: Repertoires were obtained solely post-peak T cell response. Donors were largely white British and mainly female; clonal diversity was possibly underestimated. Baseline seropositives among AZD1222 recipients totaled only five or six.

About this clone: Its matching antigen is unknown.

Profiled with immunoSEQ multiplex PCR; TCRdb holds only in-frame clones, not every one. The table records roughly 130,000 clones, just under 95% of them present only once. CDR3 length equals 15 residues. Trimming cost V 0 bases and J 8 bases, with 15 bases left between them. Germline V gives CDR1 SGDLS, CDR2 YYNGEE. The TCR comes from an adult in good health. Sequencing was performed on peripheral blood, taken on day 0 of AZD1222 vaccination. The chain combines TRBV9 with TRBJ2-1; D unclear. In nucleotides, the CDR3 is TGTGCCAGCAGCGTAGGGTCACGCCCCCCGGATGAGCAGTTCTTC. Its protein product is CASSVGSRPPDEQFF.